This T cell receptor beta chain appears in the sequencing data of a study of blood T cell repertoires in COVID-19. Germline CDR1 and CDR2: MNHEY and SVGAGI. The CDR3 runs 15 residues. The V gene lost 2 bases and the J gene lost 7 bases, with 15 bases spanning the gap. TCRdb's copy holds only in-frame clones and misses some; the assay was immunoSEQ multiplex PCR. The data show around 37,000 clones, about 90% seen once. The source material was peripheral blood. The V gene is TRBV6-5, the J gene TRBJ2-1; D might be TRBD1 (6 bases). This TCR derives from a woman of 80 years or more with acute or convalescent COVID-19. The CDR3 DNA reads TGTGCCAGCAGTTACCGCGACAGGTCTGGGAATGAGCAGTTCTTC. Its translation is CASSYRDRSGNEQFF.